The 30 T cell receptor beta chains in this list originate from one sample, sequenced in a study of blood T cell repertoires in COVID-19. Sequencing used immunoSEQ multiplex PCR; TCRdb keeps in-frame clones, though not all of them. The sample carries around 370,000 clones, about 88% recorded once. Material for sequencing was PBMCs or T cells enriched from blood (not recorded which). The receptors were sampled from a woman aged 18-35 years who had recovered from COVID-19.

This clone has just a few counts. The chain joins TRBV4-1 to TRBJ2-7; D remains unclear. There are 12 residues in the CDR3. Germline CDR1 is MGHRA and CDR2 is YSYEKL. V lost 4 bases to trimming and J lost 0 bases, with 4 bases between them. Here the CDR3 DNA reads TGCGCCAGCAGCCTCCGCTCCTACGAGCAGTACTTC. This translates into CASSLRSYEQYF.

In this sample, this clone turned up once. The rearrangement joins TRBV11-3 to TRBJ1-6; 7 positions agree with TRBD1. Trimming at V came to 6 bases and at J to 10 bases, leaving 12 bases not matched to a gene. In germline, CDR1 is SGHNT, CDR2 YENEEA. The CDR3 consists of 15 residues. The CDR3 sequence: CASRDSDRHHSPLHF. The CDR3 DNA is TGTGCCAGCAGAGACTCGGACAGGCATCACTCACCCCTCCACTTT.

Remarks on this clone: A read error may account for a junction end that differs from germline. This chain connects TRBV2 to TRBJ1-4; D possibly corresponds to TRBD1 (6 bases). Germline assignment: CDR1 SNHLY and CDR2 FYNNEI. This CDR3 contains 13 residues. CDR3 in DNA: TGTGCCAGCAGTGAATCCGGGAACAGGGCCTCGCCTTTT. Its protein is CASSESGNRASPF. The variable domain in full, completed from reference TRBV2 and TRBJ1-4, reads EPEVTQTPSHQVTQMGQEVILRCVPISNHLYFYWYRQILGQKVEFLVSFYNNEISEKSEIFDDQFSVERPDGSNFTLKIRSTKLEDSAMYFCASSESGNRASPFGSGTQLSVL.

The chain has TRBV29-1 and TRBJ1-2; 9 bases fit TRBD1. Germline V gene lookup returns CDR1 SQVTM and CDR2 ANQGSEA. The V segment lost 6 bases and the J segment 5 bases; nucleotides outside the gene matches: 10. CDR3 length: 14 residues. The CDR3 sequence: CSVALVGTGYGYTF. Here the CDR3 DNA reads TGCAGCGTGGCCTTGGTTGGGACAGGGTATGGCTACACCTTC.

The chain has TRBV6-5 and TRBJ2-7; 9 bases agree with TRBD1. J gave up 6 bases and V 6 bases, and 6 bases lay outside the gene matches. This CDR3 is 13 amino acids long. The V gene's germline CDR1 is MNHEY and CDR2 SVGAGI. The CDR3 here is CASRRTGVGEQYF. CDR3 sequence (DNA): TGTGCCAGCAGGAGGACAGGGGTGGGCGAGCAGTACTTC.

DNA for the CDR3: TGTGCCAGCAGCGTACCTAGCGGGGGGCGTGGTGAGCAGTTCTTC. It yields the protein CASSVPSGGRGEQFF. V gene TRBV7-6 combines with J gene TRBJ2-1; 11 bases map to TRBD2. Per the germline V gene, CDR1 is SGHVS and CDR2 is FNYEAQ. This CDR3 contains 15 residues. V was pared by 5 bases and J by 9 bases, with 9 bases of the junction left unmatched. Complete variable domain (other parts from reference TRBV7-6 and TRBJ2-1): GAGVSQSPRYKVTKRGQDVALRCDPISGHVSLYWYRQALGQGPEFLTYFNYEAQQDKSGLPNDRFSAERPEGSISTLTIQRTEQRDSAMYRCASSVPSGGRGEQFFGPGTRLTVL.

In regard to this clone: A much larger clonotype is one base distant, so this may be a read error. This rearrangement joins TRBV4-1 to TRBJ1-1; D gene unclear. Per the germline V gene, CDR1 is MGHRA and CDR2 is YSYEKL. The CDR3 totals 13 residues. V was shortened by 0 bases and J by 1 base, with 3 bases between the two germline ends. In DNA, the CDR3 is TGCGCCAGCAGCCAAGACAGGAACACTGAAGCTTTCTTT. It translates to CASSQDRNTEAFF.

The chain combines TRBV30 with TRBJ2-2; 11 nucleotides line up with TRBD2. The length of the CDR3 is 15 residues. Germline V gives CDR1 GTSNPN, CDR2 SVGIG (reference sequence). Losses at the gene ends were 3 bases for V and 2 bases for J; bases not matched to a gene: 2. The CDR3 coding sequence is TGTGCCTGGAGGGGACTAGCGGTAAACACCGGGGAGCTGTTTTTT. Protein sequence: CAWRGLAVNTGELFF.

This chain links TRBV4-1 with TRBJ1-2, with 8 positions matching TRBD1. The junction had 5 bases not matched to a gene; V was cut back by 8 bases and J by 3 bases. The CDR3 is made up of 13 amino acids. The germline V gene encodes CDR1 MGHRA and CDR2 YSYEKL. The CDR3 region is CASGGQGDYGYTF. CDR3 in DNA: TGCGCCAGCGGCGGACAGGGCGACTATGGCTACACCTTC.

V usage is TRBV28 and J usage is TRBJ1-2; D unclear. This CDR3 has 12 amino acids. Trimming removed 6 bases at V and 7 bases at J, with 12 bases between. Germline V gene data show CDR1 as MDHEN and CDR2 as SYDVKM. This CDR3 reads CASSTGWFGYTF. CDR3 coding DNA: TGTGCCAGCAGCACCGGGTGGTTTGGCTACACCTTC.

The gene calls are TRBV7-9 and TRBJ1-4, with TRBD1 matching over 7 bases. The germline V gene has CDR1 SEHNR and CDR2 FQNEAQ (reference sequence). With 5 bases clipped from V and 5 bases from J, the junction kept 5 bases outside the gene matches. The CDR3 runs to 14 residues. The CDR3 sequence is CASSRGTVNEKLFF. In DNA form, the CDR3 reads TGTGCCAGCAGCCGGGGGACAGTAAATGAAAAACTGTTTTTT.

The chain combines TRBV4-1 with TRBJ1-6; the D gene is possibly TRBD1 (6 bases). The CDR3 sequence is 16 residues long. V was trimmed by 2 bases and J by 8 bases, leaving 16 bases between them. Germline lookup yields CDR1 MGHRA and CDR2 YSYEKL. CDR3 region: CASSQPRGTRDSPLHF. Here the CDR3 DNA reads TGCGCCAGCAGCCAACCCAGGGGTACCAGGGATTCACCCCTCCACTTT.

This chain joins TRBV19 and TRBJ2-3; perhaps TRBD2 as D (5 bases). V was trimmed by 8 bases and J by 7 bases, leaving 16 bases between them. Germline CDR1 LNHDA, CDR2 SQIVND (reference sequence). CDR3 length: 13 residues. CDR3 loop: CASREGRSYTQYF. In DNA, the CDR3 is TGTGCCAGTCGTGAGGGCCGTTCTTATACGCAGTATTTT.

The gene calls are TRBV6-5 and TRBJ2-1; 8 positions match TRBD1. CDR3 length: 13 residues. J gave up 8 bases and V 6 bases, and 6 bases lay outside the gene matches. The germline CDR1 and CDR2 sequences are MNHEY and SVGAGI. This chain's CDR3 is CASRDRGWDEQFF. The CDR3 bases are TGTGCCAGCAGAGACAGGGGCTGGGATGAGCAGTTCTTC.

The J gene is TRBJ1-4, the V gene TRBV30; possible D gene TRBD1, 6 bases. This CDR3 has 13 amino acids. CDR1 is GTSNPN, CDR2 SVGIG, per germline (reference sequence). V lost 6 bases, J lost 0 bases, and 8 bases lay in between. CDR3 amino acids: CACQGTTNEKLFF. The CDR3 bases are TGTGCCTGTCAGGGGACAACTAATGAAAAACTGTTTTTT. Full variable domain (missing parts from reference TRBV30 and TRBJ1-4): SQTIHQWPATLVQPVGSPLSLECTVEGTSNPNLYWYRQAAGRGLQLLFYSVGIGQISSEVPQNLSASRPQDRQFILSSKKLLLSDSGFYLCACQGTTNEKLFFGSGTQLSVL.

This clone was seen once. The V gene is TRBV7-3, the J gene TRBJ2-5; 13 bases are shared with TRBD2. The length of the CDR3 is 16 residues. The germline CDR1 and CDR2 sequences are SGHTA and FQGTGA. V shed 1 base, J shed 7 bases, and the junction held 6 bases outside the gene matches. The DNA for the CDR3 is TGTGCCAGCAGCTTAATGGGGACTAGCGGGGTCGGGACCCAGTACTTC. Its protein product is CASSLMGTSGVGTQYF. The full variable domain, rest sourced from reference TRBV7-3 and TRBJ2-5, is GAGVSQTPSNKVTEKGKYVELRCDPISGHTALYWYRQSLGQGPEFLIYFQGTGAADDSGLPNDRFFAVRPEGSVSTLKIQRTERGDSAVYLCASSLMGTSGVGTQYFGPGTRLLVL.

This chain joins TRBV2 and TRBJ1-1, with no clear D. Deletions cut 3 bases from V and 1 base from J, with 6 bases between. CDR3 length equals 13 residues. CDR1 SNHLY and CDR2 FYNNEI come from the germline V gene. The CDR3 is CASSDEENTEAFF. The CDR3 DNA is TGTGCCAGCAGTGATGAGGAGAACACTGAAGCTTTCTTT. The full variable domain, with the rest looked up from reference TRBV2 and TRBJ1-1, is EPEVTQTPSHQVTQMGQEVILRCVPISNHLYFYWYRQILGQKVEFLVSFYNNEISEKSEIFDDQFSVERPDGSNFTLKIRSTKLEDSAMYFCASSDEENTEAFFGQGTRLTVV.

The gene calls are TRBV6-5 and TRBJ1-5; possibly TRBD1 for D (6 bases). The CDR3 sequence is 14 residues long. CDR1 is MNHEY, CDR2 SVGAGI, per germline. The V end lost 6 bases, the J end lost 1 base, and 10 bases lay between the germline ends. The CDR3 loop reads CASRPGQSNQPQHF. DNA for the CDR3: TGTGCCAGCAGACCCGGACAGAGCAATCAGCCCCAGCATTTT.

V and J are TRBV4-3 and TRBJ2-7; D possibly corresponds to TRBD1 (6 bases). Germline CDR1 reads LGHNA; CDR2 reads YSLEER. Trimming removed 0 bases from V and 3 bases from J, with 9 bases in between. The CDR3 is 14 amino acids. The CDR3: CASSQDTGNYEQYF. CDR3 nucleotide sequence: TGCGCCAGCAGCCAAGATACAGGGAACTACGAGCAGTACTTC.

The chain links TRBV4-2 to TRBJ2-1; TRBD2 matches at 8 bases. Germline assignment: CDR1 LGHNA and CDR2 YNFKEQ. This CDR3 spans 14 amino acids. V trimming: 4 bases; J trimming: 3 bases; junction bases outside the gene matches: 2. In DNA form, the CDR3 reads TGTGCCAGCAGCCTACTAGCGGACTACAATGAGCAGTTCTTC. It is translated as CASSLLADYNEQFF.

The CDR3 reads CASSPRTGAGGYTF. The CDR3, as DNA: TGTGCCAGCAGTCCTCGGACAGGGGCTGGCGGCTACACCTTC. The chain has TRBV14 and TRBJ1-2, with TRBD1 identical over 9 bases. The germline V gene encodes CDR1 SGHDN and CDR2 FVKESK. The CDR3 is 14 residues long. Trimming cost V 6 bases and J 8 bases; bases outside gene matches: 10.

The rearrangement uses TRBV15 and TRBJ1-4; unclear D gene. V lost 0 bases and J lost 3, with 11 bases in between. The germline V gene has CDR1 LNHNV and CDR2 YYDKDF (reference sequence). CDR3 size: 16 residues. Written as DNA, the CDR3 is TGTGCCACCAGCAGAGATTACGAGGGAGCTAATGAAAAACTGTTTTTT. Encoded protein: CATSRDYEGANEKLFF.

This chain uses TRBV4-3 with TRBJ1-1, with D maybe TRBD1 (5 bases). This CDR3 has 14 residues. Between the trimmed V and J ends, which lost 1 base and 5 bases, there was a span of 11 bases. The germline gives CDR1 LGHNA, CDR2 YSLEER. The CDR3 DNA reads TGCGCCAGCAGCCAAGTTGCAGGGCGGACTGAAGCTTTCTTT. Translating it yields CASSQVAGRTEAFF.

The chain uses TRBV5-1 and TRBJ1-2; 9 nucleotides line up with TRBD1. This CDR3 is built from 19 residues. Unmatched junction bases numbered 13, after V lost 1 base and J lost 0 bases. Germline CDR1 and CDR2: SGHRS and YFSETQ. The chain's CDR3 is CASSLSDRGSPQANYGYTF. Here the CDR3 DNA reads TGCGCCAGCAGCTTGAGCGACAGGGGGTCCCCACAAGCTAACTATGGCTACACCTTC. Variable domain in full (rest from reference TRBV5-1 and TRBJ1-2): KAGVTQTPRYLIKTRGQQVTLSCSPISGHRSVSWYQQTPGQGLQFLFEYFSETQRNKGNFPGRFSGRQFSNSRSEMNVSTLELGDSALYLCASSLSDRGSPQANYGYTFGSGTRLTVV.

The count of this clone is one. This chain connects TRBV30 to TRBJ2-3; TRBD2 aligns across 11 bases. J was trimmed by 2 bases and V by 5 bases; bases with no gene match: 6. Germline V gene data show CDR1 as GTSNPN and CDR2 as SVGIG (reference sequence). CDR3 length: 15 amino acids. The CDR3 DNA reads as TGTGCCTGGCGCAAACTAGCGGGGGCCACAGATACGCAGTATTTT. Amino acids: CAWRKLAGATDTQYF. Together with reference TRBV30 and TRBJ2-3, the CDR3 gives the full variable domain: SQTIHQWPATLVQPVGSPLSLECTVEGTSNPNLYWYRQAAGRGLQLLFYSVGIGQISSEVPQNLSASRPQDRQFILSSKKLLLSDSGFYLCAWRKLAGATDTQYFGPGTRLTVL.

This clone was seen just once. The chain joins TRBV7-2 to TRBJ2-2; tentative D call: TRBD1 (6 bases). Trimming removed 5 bases from V and 1 base from J, with 14 bases in between. Germline-derived CDR1 and CDR2 are SGHTA and FQGNSA. The CDR3 totals 16 residues. CDR3 sequence (DNA): TGTGCCAGCAGCCGGACCGGACAGCTGAACACCGGGGAGCTGTTTTTT. Residues: CASSRTGQLNTGELFF.

As for this clone: This sample also contains other DNA sequences that code for the same CDR3. The J gene is TRBJ1-5, the V gene TRBV2, with 8 nucleotides matching TRBD1. Germline assignment: CDR1 SNHLY and CDR2 FYNNEI. The CDR3 sequence is 14 residues long. With V trimmed by 4 bases and J by 1 base, 0 bases remained unmatched. Here the CDR3 DNA reads TGTGCCAGCAGTGGACAGGGGAGCAATCAGCCCCAGCATTTT. Its translation is CASSGQGSNQPQHF.

A note on this clone: Other nucleotide sequences in the sample specify the same CDR3. DNA for the CDR3: TGTGCCAGCAGCTTGTCGGGCAATCAGCCCCAGCATTTT. This sequence encodes CASSLSGNQPQHF. The V gene is TRBV5-6, the J gene TRBJ1-5; D is ambiguous. Between the trimmed V and J ends, which lost 1 base and 2 bases, there was a span of 4 bases. Germline values: CDR1 SGHDT, CDR2 YYEEEE. This CDR3 region has 13 residues.

This sequence joins TRBV7-6 and TRBJ2-3; D gene unclear. Trimming removed 5 bases at V and 0 bases at J, with 15 bases between. This CDR3 spans 16 amino acids. Germline CDR1 is SGHVS and CDR2 is FNYEAQ. The CDR3 bases are TGTGCCAGCAGCCCGGTCACCGGTGCTAGCACAGATACGCAGTATTTT. It yields the protein CASSPVTGASTDTQYF.

The chain links TRBV29-1 to TRBJ1-2; weak D call: TRBD1 (6 bases). Germline CDR1 and CDR2: SQVTM and ANQGSEA. The CDR3 spans 12 residues. Trimming took off 7 bases at V and 5 bases at J, with 14 bases between the two ends. CDR3 in DNA: TGCAGCGCCCTGACTGGACAGTATGGCTACACCTTC. Protein product: CSALTGQYGYTF.